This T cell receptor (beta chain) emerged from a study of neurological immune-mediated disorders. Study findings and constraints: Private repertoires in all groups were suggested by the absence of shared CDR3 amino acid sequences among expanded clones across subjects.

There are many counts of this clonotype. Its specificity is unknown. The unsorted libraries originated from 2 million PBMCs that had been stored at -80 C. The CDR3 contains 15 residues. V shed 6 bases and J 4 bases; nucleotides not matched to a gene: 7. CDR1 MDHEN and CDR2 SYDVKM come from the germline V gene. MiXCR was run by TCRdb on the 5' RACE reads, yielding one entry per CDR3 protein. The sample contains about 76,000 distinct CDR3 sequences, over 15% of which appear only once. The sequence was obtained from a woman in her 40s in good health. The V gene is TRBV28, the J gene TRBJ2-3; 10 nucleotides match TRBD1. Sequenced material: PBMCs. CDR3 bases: TGTGCCAGCAGCCGGGACAGGGGCTACTCAGATACGCAGTATTTT. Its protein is CASSRDRGYSDTQYF.